This T cell receptor beta chain derives from a study of type 1 regulatory T cells. The study's findings and limits: Compared with non-type 1 regulatory T cells, type 1 regulatory T cells showed a more restricted TCR repertoire.

A word on this clonotype: The antigen remains unidentified.

The CDR3 length is 17 residues. J was trimmed by 2 bases and V by 4 bases; bases with no gene match: 11. The germline V gene has CDR1 SEHNR and CDR2 FQNEAQ (reference sequence). MiXCR, run by TCRdb on the reads, gives a single entry per CDR3 protein. The sample shows under 75,000 distinct CDR3 sequences, around 20% of them seen only once. Sequenced sample: cultured type 1 regulatory T (Tr1) cells, either the whole culture or a sorted fraction (not recorded which). This receptor was identified in a human donor in good health. The J gene is TRBJ1-5, the V gene TRBV7-9; 7 bases agree with TRBD1. CDR3 sequence: CASSYARQGSGNQPQHF. The CDR3 nucleotides read TGTGCCAGCAGCTATGCACGACAGGGATCGGGCAATCAGCCCCAGCATTTT.